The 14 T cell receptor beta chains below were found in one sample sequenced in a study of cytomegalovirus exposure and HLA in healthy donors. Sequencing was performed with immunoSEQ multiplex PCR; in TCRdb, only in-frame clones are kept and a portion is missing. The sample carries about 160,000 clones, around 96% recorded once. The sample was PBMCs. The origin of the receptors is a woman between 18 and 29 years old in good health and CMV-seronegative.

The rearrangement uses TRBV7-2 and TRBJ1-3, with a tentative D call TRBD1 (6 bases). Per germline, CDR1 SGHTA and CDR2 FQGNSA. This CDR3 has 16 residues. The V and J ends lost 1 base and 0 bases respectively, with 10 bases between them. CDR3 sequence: CASSLEQGLSGNTIYF. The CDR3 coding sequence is TGTGCCAGCAGCTTAGAACAGGGTCTCTCTGGAAACACCATATATTTT.

The CDR3 is CASSSGQGSYGYTF. Written as DNA, the CDR3 is TGTGCCAGCAGTTCGGGACAGGGATCCTATGGCTACACCTTC. The V gene is TRBV13, the J gene TRBJ1-2, with 9 bases lining up with TRBD1. J lost 4 bases, V lost 6 bases, and 6 bases had no gene match. This CDR3 spans 14 amino acids. Germline-derived CDR1 and CDR2 are PRHDT and FYEKMQ (reference sequence).

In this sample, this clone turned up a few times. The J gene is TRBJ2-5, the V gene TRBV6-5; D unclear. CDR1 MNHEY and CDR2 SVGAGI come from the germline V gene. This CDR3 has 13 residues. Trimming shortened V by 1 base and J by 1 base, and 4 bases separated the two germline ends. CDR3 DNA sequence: TGTGCCAGCAGTTACTTACTCCAAGAGACCCAGTACTTC. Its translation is CASSYLLQETQYF.

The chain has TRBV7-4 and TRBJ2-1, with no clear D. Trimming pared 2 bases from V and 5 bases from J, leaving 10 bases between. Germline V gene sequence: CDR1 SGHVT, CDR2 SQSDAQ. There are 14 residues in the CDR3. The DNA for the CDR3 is TGTGCCAGCAGCTTAATCCCCCAGAACAATGAGCAGTTCTTC. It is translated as CASSLIPQNNEQFF. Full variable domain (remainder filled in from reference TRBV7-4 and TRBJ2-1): GAGVSQSPRYKVAKRGRDVALRCDSISGHVTLYWYRQTLGQGSEVLTYSQSDAQRDKSGRPSGRFSAERPERSVSTLKIQRTEQGDSAVYLCASSLIPQNNEQFFGPGTRLTVL.

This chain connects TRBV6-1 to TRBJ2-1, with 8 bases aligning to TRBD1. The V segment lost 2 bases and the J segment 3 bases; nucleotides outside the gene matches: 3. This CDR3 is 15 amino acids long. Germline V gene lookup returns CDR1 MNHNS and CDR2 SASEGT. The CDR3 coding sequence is TGTGCCAGCAGTGAAAAGGGACAGGACTACAATGAGCAGTTCTTC. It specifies CASSEKGQDYNEQFF.

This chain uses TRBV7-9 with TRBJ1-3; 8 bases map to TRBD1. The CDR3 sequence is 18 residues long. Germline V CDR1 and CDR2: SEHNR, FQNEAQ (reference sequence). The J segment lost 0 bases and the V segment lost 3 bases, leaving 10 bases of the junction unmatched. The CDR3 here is CASSFQKTGDPSGNTIYF. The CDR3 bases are TGTGCCAGCAGCTTCCAGAAGACAGGGGACCCCTCTGGAAACACCATATATTTT.

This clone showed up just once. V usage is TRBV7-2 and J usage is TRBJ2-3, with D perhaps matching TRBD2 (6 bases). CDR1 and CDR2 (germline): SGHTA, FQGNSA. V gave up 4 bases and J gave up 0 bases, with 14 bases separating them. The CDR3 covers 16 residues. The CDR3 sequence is CASSSGGGFSTDTQYF. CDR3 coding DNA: TGTGCCAGCAGCTCCGGGGGTGGATTTAGCACAGATACGCAGTATTTT.

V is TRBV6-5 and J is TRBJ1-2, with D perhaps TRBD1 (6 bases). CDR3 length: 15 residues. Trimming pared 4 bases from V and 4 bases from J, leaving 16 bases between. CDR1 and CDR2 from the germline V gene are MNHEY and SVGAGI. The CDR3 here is CASSSQDSLGYGYTF. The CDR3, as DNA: TGTGCCAGCAGTTCGCAGGACAGTTTAGGCTATGGCTACACCTTC.

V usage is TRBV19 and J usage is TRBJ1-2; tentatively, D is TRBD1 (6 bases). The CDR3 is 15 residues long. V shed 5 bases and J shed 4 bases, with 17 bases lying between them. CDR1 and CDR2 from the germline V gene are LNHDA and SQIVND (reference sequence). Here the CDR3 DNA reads TGTGCCAGTAGTCCCAACCGACAGGCGCTCTATGGCTACACCTTC. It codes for CASSPNRQALYGYTF.

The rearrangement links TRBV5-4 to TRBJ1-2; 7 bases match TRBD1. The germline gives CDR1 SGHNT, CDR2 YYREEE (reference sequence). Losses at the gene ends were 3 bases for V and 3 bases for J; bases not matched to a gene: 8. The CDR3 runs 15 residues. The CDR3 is CASSSRGQIYYGYTF. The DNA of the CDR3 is TGTGCCAGCAGCTCAAGGGGGCAGATATACTATGGCTACACCTTC.

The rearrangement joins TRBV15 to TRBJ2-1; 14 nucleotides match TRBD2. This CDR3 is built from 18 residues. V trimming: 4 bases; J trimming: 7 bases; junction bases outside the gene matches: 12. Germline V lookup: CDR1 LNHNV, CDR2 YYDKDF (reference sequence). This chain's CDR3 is CATSMGLAGVNRRNEQFF. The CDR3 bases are TGTGCCACCAGCATGGGACTAGCGGGGGTCAATCGAAGGAATGAGCAGTTCTTC.

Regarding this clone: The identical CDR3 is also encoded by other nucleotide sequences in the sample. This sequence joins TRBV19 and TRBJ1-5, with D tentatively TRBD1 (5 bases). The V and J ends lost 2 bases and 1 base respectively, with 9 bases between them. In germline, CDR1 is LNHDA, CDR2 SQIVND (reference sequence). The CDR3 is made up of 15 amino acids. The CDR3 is CASSIWDSSNQPQHF. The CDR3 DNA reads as TGTGCCAGTAGTATATGGGACTCAAGCAATCAGCCCCAGCATTTT.

The CDR3 loop is CASSLAPDSYEQYF. As DNA, the CDR3 is TGTGCCAGCAGCTTAGCACCAGACTCCTACGAGCAGTACTTC. The J gene is TRBJ2-7, the V gene TRBV7-2, with D uncertain. Germline V gene lookup returns CDR1 SGHTA and CDR2 FQGNSA. The CDR3 runs to 14 residues. The V end lost 0 bases, the J end lost 0 bases, and 6 bases lay between the germline ends.

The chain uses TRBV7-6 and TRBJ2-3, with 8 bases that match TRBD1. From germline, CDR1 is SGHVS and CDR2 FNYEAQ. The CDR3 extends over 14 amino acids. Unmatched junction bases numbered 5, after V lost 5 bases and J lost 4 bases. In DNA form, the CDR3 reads TGTGCCAGCAGCCGCTGGGACAGGTCAGATACGCAGTATTTT. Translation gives CASSRWDRSDTQYF.